These 16 T cell receptor beta chains came from one sample sequenced in a study of T cell responses to AZD1222 COVID-19 vaccine. The protocol was immunoSEQ multiplex PCR, while the TCRdb copy is restricted to in-frame clones and leaves out a portion. The sample lists 95,000 to 130,000 clones, about 92% seen once, with about 3% in the top ten. The sequences come from peripheral blood, collected on day 0 of AZD1222 vaccination. The source is an adult in good health.

Only a few counts were recorded for this clone. J is TRBJ1-3 and V is TRBV28, with D possibly TRBD1 on 5 matching bases. The CDR3 consists of 16 residues. Trimming pared 4 bases from V and 0 bases from J, leaving 13 bases between. Per the germline V gene, CDR1 is MDHEN and CDR2 is SYDVKM. Here the CDR3 reads CASSWVGTASGNTIYF. The CDR3 DNA reads TGTGCCAGCAGTTGGGTTGGGACTGCCTCTGGAAACACCATATATTTT. Using reference TRBV28 and TRBJ1-3 for the parts outside the CDR3, the full variable domain is DVKVTQSSRYLVKRTGEKVFLECVQDMDHENMFWYRQDPGLGLRLIYFSYDVKMKEKGDIPEGYSVSREKKERFSLILESASTNQTSMYLCASSWVGTASGNTIYFGEGSWLTVV.

The V and J genes are TRBV18 and TRBJ1-2; D might be TRBD1 (5 bases). Trimming shortened V by 0 bases and J by 2 bases, and 13 bases separated the two germline ends. Germline loops: CDR1 KGHSH, CDR2 LQKENI. This CDR3 region has 16 residues. CDR3 sequence reads: CASSPPGTLRNYGYTF. In DNA form, the CDR3 reads TGTGCCAGCTCACCACCTGGGACCCTAAGGAACTATGGCTACACCTTC.

This chain joins TRBV7-2 and TRBJ1-2; D gene unclear. The CDR3 spans 14 residues. CDR1 and CDR2 (germline): SGHTA, FQGNSA. V lost 5 bases, J lost 4 bases, and 14 bases lay in between. The chain's CDR3 is CASSPRTGLYGYTF. The CDR3 DNA reads as TGTGCCAGCAGCCCCCGGACGGGTCTCTATGGCTACACCTTC.

The V and J genes are TRBV11-2 and TRBJ1-1; a weak D match, TRBD1 (6 bases). Germline V gives CDR1 SGHAT, CDR2 FQNNGV. Trimming took 5 bases from V and 1 from J, leaving 11 bases between them. This CDR3 has 14 amino acids. CDR3 region: CASSPGQPNTEAFF. For the CDR3, the DNA is TGTGCCAGCAGCCCCGGACAGCCGAACACTGAAGCTTTCTTT.

The rearrangement joins TRBV7-8 to TRBJ1-5; the D gene is possibly TRBD1 (5 bases). V was cut by 1 base and J by 2 bases, with 15 bases left in between. Germline V gene sequence: CDR1 SGHVS, CDR2 FQNEAQ. The CDR3 extends over 17 amino acids. The chain's CDR3 is CASSLGGVPERNQPQHF. The CDR3 nucleotides read TGTGCCAGCAGCTTAGGAGGGGTCCCTGAACGCAATCAGCCCCAGCATTTT.

This rearrangement joins TRBV14 to TRBJ1-1; D is ambiguous. The CDR3 runs 13 residues. Germline assignment: CDR1 SGHDN and CDR2 FVKESK. Trimming shortened V by 4 bases and J by 0 bases, and 6 bases separated the two germline ends. As DNA, the CDR3 is TGTGCCAGCAGCCCCCTACTGAACACTGAAGCTTTCTTT. Encoded protein: CASSPLLNTEAFF.

This clone was picked up a small number of times. The chain combines TRBV5-1 with TRBJ2-2; possibly TRBD2 for D (6 bases). Germline V gene data show CDR1 as SGHRS and CDR2 as YFSETQ. V was shortened by 3 bases and J by 5 bases, with 17 bases between the two germline ends. This CDR3 spans 16 amino acids. The CDR3 region is CASSSFDGSDTGELFF. CDR3 nucleotide sequence: TGCGCCAGCAGCTCATTCGACGGGAGTGATACCGGGGAGCTGTTTTTT.

CDR3 sequence: CASSPERARGEKLFF. The CDR3 nucleotides are TGTGCCAGCAGCCCCGAAAGAGCCAGAGGTGAAAAACTGTTTTTT. The genes are TRBV11-2 and TRBJ1-4; D gene ambiguous. The CDR3 sequence is 15 residues long. Trimming pared 5 bases from V and 7 bases from J, leaving 17 bases between. The germline CDR1 and CDR2 sequences are SGHAT and FQNNGV.

This sequence joins TRBV9 and TRBJ2-3; 7 bases match TRBD2. The V gene's germline CDR1 is SGDLS and CDR2 YYNGEE. This CDR3 has 16 amino acids. Germline trimming cut 0 bases from V and 0 bases from J; bases unmatched to any gene: 4. As DNA, the CDR3 is TGTGCCAGCAGCGTAGTGACTAGCCTTAGCACAGATACGCAGTATTTT. It is translated as CASSVVTSLSTDTQYF.

This chain joins TRBV9 and TRBJ1-1, with D possibly being TRBD1 (6 bases). The V gene lost 4 bases and the J gene lost 0 bases, with 10 bases spanning the gap. CDR1 and CDR2 (germline): SGDLS, YYNGEE. The CDR3 is made up of 14 amino acids. The CDR3 loop reads CASSKQGLNTEAFF. Written as DNA, the CDR3 is TGTGCCAGCAGCAAACAGGGACTGAACACTGAAGCTTTCTTT.

The CDR3 is CASSAQKGLPYQETQYF. The CDR3, as DNA: TGCGCCAGCAGTGCCCAAAAGGGACTACCGTACCAAGAGACCCAGTACTTC. The chain recombines TRBV10-1 with TRBJ2-5; 7 positions agree with TRBD2. Looked up from germline, CDR1 is WNHNN and CDR2 is SYGVQD (reference sequence). The V gene end was trimmed by 4 bases and the J gene end by 0 bases; junction bases not matched to a gene: 11. The CDR3 has 17 residues.

The genes are TRBV19 and TRBJ2-1; D perhaps matches TRBD2 (6 bases). The CDR3 spans 15 residues. Deletions cut 7 bases from V and 5 bases from J, with 18 bases between. Germline lookup yields CDR1 LNHDA and CDR2 SQIVND (reference sequence). The CDR3 reads CASTPRDWRDNEQFF. The CDR3 DNA reads TGTGCCAGTACCCCCCGGGACTGGAGAGACAATGAGCAGTTCTTC. The complete variable domain, with remaining parts taken from reference TRBV19 and TRBJ2-1, reads DGGITQSPKYLFRKEGQNVTLSCEQNLNHDAMYWYRQDPGQGLRLIYYSQIVNDFQKGDIAEGYSVSREKKESFPLTVTSAQKNPTAFYLCASTPRDWRDNEQFFGPGTRLTVL.

The J gene is TRBJ2-5, the V gene TRBV3-1 (or the pseudogene TRBV3-2); 13 bases line up with TRBD2. Trimming removed 4 bases from V and 0 bases from J; junction bases left unmatched: 8. Germline V gene lookup returns CDR1 LGHDT and CDR2 YNNKEL (reference sequence). The CDR3 runs 18 residues. The CDR3 DNA reads TGTGCCAGCAGCCTCTCCGGGACTAGCGGGATGTACCAAGAGACCCAGTACTTC. Encoded protein: CASSLSGTSGMYQETQYF.

The chain uses TRBV20-1 and TRBJ1-4; maybe TRBD1 (6 bases). The CDR3 is made up of 15 amino acids. V lost 5 bases and J lost 5, with 18 bases in between. CDR1 and CDR2 from the germline V gene are DFQATT and SNEGSKA (reference sequence). The CDR3 loop is CSAGGGGGWNEKLFF. CDR3 in DNA: TGCAGTGCTGGTGGTGGGGGCGGGTGGAATGAAAAACTGTTTTTT.

V usage is TRBV19 and J usage is TRBJ1-2; the match to TRBD1 covers 9 bases. The V gene's germline CDR1 is LNHDA and CDR2 SQIVND (reference sequence). The CDR3 is 14 amino acids. The junction had 5 bases not matched to a gene; V was cut back by 3 bases and J by 6 bases. The CDR3 here is CASSISRTGDGYTF. CDR3 DNA sequence: TGTGCCAGTAGTATTTCCCGGACAGGGGATGGCTACACCTTC.

This chain uses TRBV9 with TRBJ2-2, with D tentatively TRBD1 (5 bases). The germline V gene has CDR1 SGDLS and CDR2 YYNGEE. Trimming took 1 base from V and 5 from J, leaving 6 bases between them. CDR3 length: 13 residues. The CDR3 reads CASSVYRTGELFF. The DNA of the CDR3 is TGTGCCAGCAGCGTATACAGGACCGGGGAGCTGTTTTTT. Filled out from reference TRBV9 and TRBJ2-2, the complete variable domain reads DSGVTQTPKHLITATGQRVTLRCSPRSGDLSVYWYQQSLDQGLQFLIQYYNGEERAKGNILERFSAQQFPDLHSELNLSSLELGDSALYFCASSVYRTGELFFGEGSRLTVL.